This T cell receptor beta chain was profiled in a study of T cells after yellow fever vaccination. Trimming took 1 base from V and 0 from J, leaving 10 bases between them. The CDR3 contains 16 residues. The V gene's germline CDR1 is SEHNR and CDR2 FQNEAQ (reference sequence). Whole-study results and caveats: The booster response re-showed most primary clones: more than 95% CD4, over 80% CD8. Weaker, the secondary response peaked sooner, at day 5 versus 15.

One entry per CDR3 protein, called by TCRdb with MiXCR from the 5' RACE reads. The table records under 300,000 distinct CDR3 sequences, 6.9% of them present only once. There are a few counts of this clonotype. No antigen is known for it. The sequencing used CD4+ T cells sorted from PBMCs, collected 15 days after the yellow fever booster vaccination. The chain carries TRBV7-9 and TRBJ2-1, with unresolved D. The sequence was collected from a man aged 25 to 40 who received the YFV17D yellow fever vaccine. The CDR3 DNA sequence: TGTGCCAGCAGCTTAGACGTGTGGGGCTCCTACAATGAGCAGTTCTTC. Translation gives CASSLDVWGSYNEQFF.